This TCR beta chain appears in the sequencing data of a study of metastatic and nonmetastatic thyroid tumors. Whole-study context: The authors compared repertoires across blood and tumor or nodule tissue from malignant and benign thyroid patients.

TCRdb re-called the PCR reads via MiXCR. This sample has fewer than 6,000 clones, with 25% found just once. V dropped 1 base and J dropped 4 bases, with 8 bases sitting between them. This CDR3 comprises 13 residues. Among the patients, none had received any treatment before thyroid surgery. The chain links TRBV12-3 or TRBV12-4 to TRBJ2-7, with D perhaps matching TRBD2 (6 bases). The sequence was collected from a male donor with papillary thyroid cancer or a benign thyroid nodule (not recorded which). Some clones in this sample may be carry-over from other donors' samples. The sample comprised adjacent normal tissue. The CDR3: CASSLGGKYEQYF. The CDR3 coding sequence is TGTGCCAGCAGTTTAGGCGGGAAATACGAGCAGTACTTC.